The 13 T cell receptor beta chains reported below all come from one sample, sequenced in a study of spatial heterogeneity in lung cancer. TCRdb fed the 5' RACE reads into MiXCR, producing one record per CDR3 protein. This table has approximately 2,000 distinct CDR3 sequences, 15% to 20% appearing once. As for time point: sample taken at primary tumor resection. Whole RNA, which was extracted from tumor, nontumor lung tissue or frozen PBMC, was sequenced without any cell sorting. The sample here was PBMCs, taken at surgery. These receptors were collected from a male donor with early-stage non-small cell lung cancer.

This clonotype is categorized as medium-sized. This chain uses TRBV20-1 with TRBJ1-1; D remains unclear. Germline CDR1 and CDR2: DFQATT and SNEGSKA (reference sequence). V lost 5 bases and J 1 base, leaving 17 bases between the germline ends. There are 15 residues in the CDR3. This CDR3 reads CSADWADEWNTEAFF. The CDR3 DNA sequence: TGCAGTGCTGATTGGGCAGATGAATGGAACACTGAAGCTTTCTTT.

By share, this clonotype ranks as medium-sized. The V call is TRBV29-1, the J call TRBJ1-1, with D tentatively TRBD1 (6 bases). Trimming shortened V by 7 bases and J by 8 bases, and 14 bases separated the two germline ends. The CDR3 is made up of 11 amino acids. Germline CDR1 and CDR2: SQVTM and ANQGSEA. DNA for the CDR3: TGCAGCGGAACTAACAGGGCCGAAGCTTTCTTT. Residues: CSGTNRAEAFF.

This clonotype was observed many times. V and J are TRBV28 and TRBJ2-1; TRBD2 matches 7 bases. This CDR3 region has 16 residues. Germline V gene sequence: CDR1 MDHEN, CDR2 SYDVKM. J was trimmed by 2 bases and V by 1 base; bases with no gene match: 5. The CDR3, as DNA: TGTGCCAGCAGTTTATCCAGCGGGGCTGCCTACAATGAGCAGTTCTTC. It is translated as CASSLSSGAAYNEQFF.

The rearrangement links TRBV13 to TRBJ2-7, with D possibly being TRBD1 (5 bases). Looked up from germline, CDR1 is PRHDT and CDR2 is FYEKMQ (reference sequence). Trimming took off 8 bases at V and 6 bases at J, with 14 bases between the two ends. This CDR3 has 12 amino acids. CDR3 in DNA: TGTGCCAGCGGCCAGGGATCTCGCGAGCAGTACTTC. Protein sequence: CASGQGSREQYF.

This clonotype is medium-sized by share. The gene calls are TRBV6-5 and TRBJ1-5, with TRBD1 identical over 10 bases. Germline V gives CDR1 MNHEY, CDR2 SVGAGI. The CDR3 is 16 residues long. Trimming removed 6 bases from V and 9 bases from J; junction bases left unmatched: 14. The CDR3 nucleotides are TGTGCCAGCAGCCTCGGACAGGGGGGGGAAGGGGTGCCCCAGCATTTT. Residues: CASSLGQGGEGVPQHF.

This clonotype is deemed medium-sized. The chain's CDR3 is CASSKGARYNEQFF. Written as DNA, the CDR3 is TGTGCCAGCAGTAAGGGCGCCAGGTACAATGAGCAGTTCTTC. The chain links TRBV27 to TRBJ2-1; D gene unclear. CDR1 and CDR2 (germline): MNHEY, SMNVEV (reference sequence). The CDR3 is made up of 14 amino acids. Trimming shortened V by 5 bases and J by 4 bases, and 12 bases separated the two germline ends.

Within the sample, this clonotype is medium-sized (0.01 to 0.1%). The chain combines TRBV12-3 or TRBV12-4 with TRBJ1-5; D perhaps matches TRBD1 (6 bases). This CDR3 is 15 amino acids long. V was clipped by 5 bases and J by 7 bases, with 18 bases between them. The CDR3 nucleotides read TGTGCCAGCAGTAAAGACGGGGGGCCGCACCAGCCCCAGCATTTT. It specifies CASSKDGGPHQPQHF.

V gene TRBV5-1 combines with J gene TRBJ2-3; D is possibly TRBD1 (6 bases). Trimming removed 0 bases at V and 0 bases at J, with 11 bases between. The germline CDR1 and CDR2 sequences are SGHRS and YFSETQ. CDR3 length equals 16 residues. Written as DNA, the CDR3 is TGCGCCAGCAGCTTGGCCCTCCAGGGGAGCACAGATACGCAGTATTTT. Encoded protein: CASSLALQGSTDTQYF.

The chain employs TRBV23-1 and TRBJ2-7; D is uncertain. TRBV23-1 is recorded as an ORF, its role being uncertain. The CDR3 covers 15 residues. Trimming cost V 0 bases and J 3 bases, with 12 bases left between them. CDR3 region: CASSQSARTFYEQYF. CDR3 coding DNA: TGCGCCAGCAGTCAATCGGCGAGGACCTTCTACGAGCAGTACTTC.

This chain connects TRBV19 to TRBJ1-1; 9 nucleotides agree with TRBD1. CDR1 and CDR2 (germline): LNHDA, SQIVND (reference sequence). Trimming took 3 bases from V and 11 from J; bases not matched to a gene: 10. The CDR3 spans 14 residues. Here the CDR3 reads CASSIPSGTGRAFF. The CDR3 coding sequence is TGTGCCAGTAGTATCCCCTCCGGGACAGGGCGGGCTTTCTTT.

This clonotype is termed medium-sized. This chain joins TRBV7-9 and TRBJ2-7; 11 nucleotides agree with TRBD2. Germline lookup yields CDR1 SEHNR and CDR2 FQNEAQ (reference sequence). J was trimmed by 3 bases and V by 4 bases; bases with no gene match: 5. The CDR3 loop spans 15 amino acids. The CDR3 is CASSSLAGGLYEQYF. In nucleotides, the CDR3 is TGTGCCAGCAGCTCCCTAGCGGGGGGACTCTACGAGCAGTACTTC.

The V call is TRBV27, the J call TRBJ2-7, with TRBD1 matching over 8 bases. Unmatched junction bases numbered 4, after V lost 1 base and J lost 5 bases. This CDR3 is built from 14 residues. Germline lookup yields CDR1 MNHEY and CDR2 SMNVEV (reference sequence). CDR3: CASSLLDRAHEQYF. The CDR3, as DNA: TGTGCCAGCAGTTTATTGGACAGGGCCCACGAGCAGTACTTC.

The rearrangement links TRBV14 to TRBJ2-7; D not certain. CDR3 size: 14 residues. V was cut by 1 base and J by 2 bases, with 9 bases left in between. In germline, CDR1 is SGHDN, CDR2 FVKESK. CDR3 sequence (DNA): TGTGCCAGCAGCCAAGTCGGCAGGCCCTACGAGCAGTACTTC. Amino acids: CASSQVGRPYEQYF.